This T cell receptor beta chain originates from a study of tumor-infiltrating lymphocytes in primary liver carcinoma. In the study overall: Male and female patients aged 30 to 69 years made up the cohort.

Unsorted whole blood served as the source of blood RNA, and germline DNA was extracted as well. The germline gives CDR1 MNHEY, CDR2 SVGAGI. The trim removed 5 bases at V and 0 bases at J, leaving 3 bases unmatched. This CDR3 comprises 15 residues. The sample holds a few counts of this clonotype. A constant-region primer primed TCR beta cDNA synthesis from around 500 ng of total RNA. Generation of the TCR beta libraries relied on three nested multiplex PCR rounds using slightly modified ARM-PCR. Two initial PCR rounds of approximately 10 cycles each paired TRBV1-TRBV30 forward primers with a C-beta reverse primer. MiXCR was run by TCRdb on the multiplex PCR reads, yielding one entry per CDR3 protein. The data contain about 310,000 distinct CDR3 sequences, 50% to 60% of them seen just once; the ten biggest clones take up over 15%.

This sequence joins TRBV6-5 and TRBJ2-7, with TRBD2 matching over 11 bases. The sequence was obtained from a young woman with primary liver carcinoma and hepatitis B virus infection. The material sequenced was peripheral blood. The CDR3: CASSDTSGGSYEQYF. The DNA for the CDR3 is TGTGCCAGCAGTGACACTAGCGGGGGCTCCTACGAGCAGTACTTC.